This entry lists 28 T cell receptor beta chains sequenced from one sample in a study of blood T cells in healthy people across ages. A second PCR, run for about 6 to 11 cycles, used a sample-barcoded 5' primer plus a J-beta primer mix. TCRdb re-called the 5' RACE reads with MiXCR, one entry per CDR3 protein. The sample yields 550,000 to 700,000 distinct CDR3 sequences, 25% to 30% seen once. The specimen was blood. The receptors shown here come from a woman in her 70s in good health.

The sample holds a few counts of this clonotype. A junction end diverges from the germline sequence, so it may reflect a read error. CDR3 DNA sequence: TGCAGCGCTAGAGAGGAGGGGGGGTCCTATGACTACACCTTC. Protein sequence: CSAREEGGSYDYTF. The chain couples TRBV20-1 to TRBJ1-2, with D possibly being TRBD1 (6 bases). CDR1 and CDR2 (germline): DFQATT, SNEGSKA (reference sequence). The CDR3 is 14 amino acids.

This chain joins TRBV10-3 and TRBJ2-1; either TRBD1 or TRBD2 may supply D (5 bases each). Germline V gene sequence: CDR1 ENHRY, CDR2 SYGVKD. V was clipped by 3 bases and J by 3 bases, with 21 bases between them. The CDR3 is 18 residues long. CDR3 protein: CAISDLGVGGIGYNEQFF. The DNA for the CDR3 is TGTGCCATCAGTGATCTAGGTGTTGGGGGAATAGGCTACAATGAGCAGTTCTTC.

This clonotype showed up just a few times. This chain joins TRBV6-5 and TRBJ2-5; TRBD2 matches 12 bases. V was clipped by 0 bases and J by 5 bases; unmatched bases: 7. CDR3 size: 17 residues. Germline lookup yields CDR1 MNHEY and CDR2 SVGAGI. As DNA, the CDR3 is TGTGCCAGCAGTTACTCGTCTAGCGGGGGGGCCTTTGAGACCCAGTACTTC. Its translation: CASSYSSSGGAFETQYF.

J is TRBJ2-3 and V is TRBV5-1; D may be TRBD1 (6 bases). The CDR3 extends over 13 amino acids. V was clipped by 5 bases and J by 2 bases, with 9 bases between them. Looked up from germline, CDR1 is SGHRS and CDR2 is YFSETQ. DNA for the CDR3: TGCGCCAGCAGACGACAGGTCACAGATACGCAGTATTTT. It codes for CASRRQVTDTQYF.

The chain employs TRBV20-1 and TRBJ1-2, with TRBD1 as a possible D gene (5 bases). V shed 0 bases and J shed 6 bases, with 8 bases lying between them. The CDR3 covers 12 residues. CDR1 DFQATT and CDR2 SNEGSKA come from the germline V gene (reference sequence). The CDR3 sequence is CSAREGTDGYTF. In nucleotides, the CDR3 is TGCAGTGCTAGAGAGGGGACGGATGGCTACACCTTC.

This clonotype was picked up a small number of times. V is TRBV12-3 or TRBV12-4 and J is TRBJ1-2; 8 positions match TRBD1. This CDR3 is 15 amino acids long. J lost 3 bases, V lost 1 base, and 4 bases had no gene match. The CDR3 here is CASSLGDRRHYGYTF. CDR3 coding DNA: TGTGCCAGCAGTTTAGGGGACAGGCGACACTATGGCTACACCTTC.

This clonotype was observed at least ten times. The V gene is TRBV6-2 or TRBV6-3, the J gene TRBJ2-3; D unresolved. The germline V gene has CDR1 MNHEY and CDR2 SVGEGT. The CDR3 is 11 amino acids. V lost 0 bases and J lost 9, with 4 bases in between. The CDR3 reads CASSYSATQYF. DNA for the CDR3: TGTGCCAGCAGTTACTCTGCAACGCAGTATTTT.

This clonotype was counted only a few times. The chain carries TRBV9 and TRBJ2-2; TRBD2 is a possible D gene (6 bases). Trimming stripped 8 bases from V and 1 base from J, with 12 bases between. Germline V gene lookup returns CDR1 SGDLS and CDR2 YYNGEE. The length of the CDR3 is 14 residues. The CDR3 protein is CASGGTLNTGELFF. The CDR3 nucleotides are TGTGCCAGTGGCGGGACTCTGAACACCGGGGAGCTGTTTTTT.

The gene calls are TRBV29-1 and TRBJ2-5; D remains unclear. Germline loops: CDR1 SQVTM, CDR2 ANQGSEA. The CDR3 is 12 amino acids. Trimming shortened V by 4 bases and J by 9 bases, and 15 bases separated the two germline ends. In DNA, the CDR3 is TGCAGCGTTGCAGGCGATCTGGTTCCCCAGTACTTC. This codes for CSVAGDLVPQYF.

This clonotype was picked up a small number of times. V is TRBV7-2 and J is TRBJ2-2; D is uncertain. Germline assignment: CDR1 SGHTA and CDR2 FQGNSA. CDR3 length: 14 residues. V lost 5 bases to trimming and J lost 1 base, with 8 bases between them. The CDR3: CASSPDGNTGELFF. CDR3 DNA: TGTGCCAGCAGCCCCGATGGGAACACCGGGGAGCTGTTTTTT.

A few counts support this clonotype. The chain employs TRBV11-3 and TRBJ2-2; D uncertain. V was cut by 4 bases and J by 10 bases, with 7 bases left in between. Per germline, CDR1 SGHNT and CDR2 YENEEA. This CDR3 has 11 residues. DNA for the CDR3: TGTGCCAGCAGCTCCCTTAAGGAGCTGTTTTTT. Its translation: CASSSLKELFF.

This clonotype was counted only a few times. The genes are TRBV29-1 and TRBJ2-7; D might be TRBD2 (5 bases). V was clipped by 0 bases and J by 5 bases, with 8 bases between them. Per the germline V gene, CDR1 is SQVTM and CDR2 is ANQGSEA. The CDR3 contains 12 residues. The CDR3 coding sequence is TGCAGCGTTGAAGATCCCGGGAACGAGCAGTACTTC. It codes for CSVEDPGNEQYF.

The genes are TRBV7-9 and TRBJ2-7; TRBD1 or TRBD2 may be the D gene (5 bases each). The CDR3 sequence is 18 residues long. The V end was cut by 2 bases, the J end by 0 bases, with 20 bases between. The germline V gene encodes CDR1 SEHNR and CDR2 FQNEAQ (reference sequence). The CDR3 coding sequence is TGTGCCAGCAGCTTAACTGGTGTCTTGGGACGGAGCTCCTACGAGCAGTACTTC. Protein: CASSLTGVLGRSSYEQYF.

This clonotype was observed many times. V and J are TRBV11-2 and TRBJ2-4; weak D call: TRBD2 (5 bases). The germline V gene encodes CDR1 SGHAT and CDR2 FQNNGV. This CDR3 spans 14 amino acids. V was trimmed by 1 base and J by 8 bases, leaving 12 bases between them. The CDR3 region is CASSLGPGIDIQYF. DNA of the CDR3: TGTGCCAGCAGCTTAGGACCCGGGATAGACATTCAGTACTTC.

This clonotype was recorded a few times. The chain recombines TRBV5-1 with TRBJ2-1; 9 bases fit TRBD2. The CDR3 is made up of 15 amino acids. CDR1 and CDR2 from the germline V gene are SGHRS and YFSETQ. V shed 4 bases and J 5 bases; nucleotides not matched to a gene: 7. DNA of the CDR3: TGCGCCAGCAGCAGTAGCGGGGGCCCCGACAATGAGCAGTTCTTC. Translation: CASSSSGGPDNEQFF.

This clonotype occurred a few times. The chain has TRBV4-3 and TRBJ2-3; 7 bases align to TRBD2. The germline gives CDR1 LGHNA, CDR2 YSLEER. The CDR3 is made up of 16 amino acids. The V segment lost 1 base and the J segment 4 bases; nucleotides outside the gene matches: 8. CDR3 DNA: TGCGCCAGCAGCCAAGGACCAGACCGGGGGGCAGATACGCAGTATTTT. Protein: CASSQGPDRGADTQYF.

As regards this clonotype: The germline gene is not matched at one end of the junction; a read error may be the cause. The chain uses TRBV10-3 and TRBJ2-5; maybe TRBD1 (5 bases). CDR1 is ENHRY, CDR2 SYGVKD, per germline. The CDR3 sequence is 13 residues long. DNA for the CDR3: TGTGCCATCAGTGTAGGACACCAAGAGACCCAGCACTTC. Protein: CAISVGHQETQHF.

This clonotype has just a few counts. The chain couples TRBV7-3 to TRBJ1-6; tentatively, D is TRBD1 (6 bases). Between the trimmed V and J ends, which lost 0 bases and 7 bases, there was a span of 13 bases. Germline V gene lookup returns CDR1 SGHTA and CDR2 FQGTGA. There are 16 residues in the CDR3. The chain's CDR3 is CASSLTGGHLNSPLHF. CDR3 bases: TGTGCCAGCAGCTTAACGGGGGGGCACTTGAATTCACCCCTCCACTTT.

This clonotype turned up a few times. The chain links TRBV7-2 to TRBJ1-1; D ambiguous. The CDR3 runs 13 residues. The germline gives CDR1 SGHTA, CDR2 FQGNSA. Between the trimmed V and J ends, which lost 2 bases and 1 base, there was a span of 5 bases. In DNA form, the CDR3 reads TGTGCCAGCAGCTTAATAAAGAACACTGAAGCTTTCTTT. Residues: CASSLIKNTEAFF.

The sample holds many counts of this clonotype. The gene calls are TRBV3-1 and TRBJ2-5, with D hard to call. Germline-derived CDR1 and CDR2 are LGHDT and YNNKEL (reference sequence). The CDR3 is 12 amino acids. Trimming removed 0 bases at V and 2 bases at J, with 1 base between. This CDR3 is CASSQDQETQYF. CDR3 bases: TGTGCCAGCAGCCAAGATCAAGAGACCCAGTACTTC.

A few counts support this clonotype. A junction boundary mismatches the germline segment, possibly from a read error. The chain joins TRBV6-6 to TRBJ1-4; no clear D gene. In germline, CDR1 is MNHNY, CDR2 SVGAGI (reference sequence). The CDR3 runs to 12 residues. The CDR3 loop reads CASSSTDQKLLF. The CDR3 DNA sequence: TGCGCCAGCAGTTCCACGGACCAAAAACTGCTTTTT.

This clonotype was detected a few times. This sequence joins TRBV18 and TRBJ1-2; D uncertain. Trimming removed 2 bases at V and 6 bases at J, with 4 bases between. Germline V lookup: CDR1 KGHSH, CDR2 LQKENI. The CDR3 is 11 amino acids. The CDR3 is CASSPSDGYTF. CDR3 in DNA: TGTGCCAGCTCACCAAGTGATGGCTACACCTTC. Using reference TRBV18 and TRBJ1-2 for the parts outside the CDR3, the full variable domain is NAGVMQNPRHLVRRRGQEARLRCSPMKGHSHVYWYRQLPEEGLKFMVYLQKENIIDESGMPKERFSAEFPKEGPSILRIQQVVRGDSAAYFCASSPSDGYTFGSGTRLTVV.

This clonotype was observed many times. Its ends do not fully match the called genes, so a read error is possible. The chain couples TRBV5-1 to TRBJ2-5, with TRBD1 identical over 8 bases. From germline, CDR1 is SGHRS and CDR2 YFSETQ. The CDR3 totals 13 residues. CDR3 sequence (DNA): TGTGCCAGCAGTTTCGGACAGGGAGAGACCCAGTACTTC. It encodes CASSFGQGETQYF.

This clonotype was found a few times. One junction end disagrees with the germline gene, perhaps due to a read error. V is TRBV20-1 and J is TRBJ1-1, with a weak D call TRBD1 (5 bases). This CDR3 spans 13 amino acids. Germline CDR1 and CDR2: DFQATT and SNEGSKA (reference sequence). The CDR3 protein is CSPPGTSNTEVFF. CDR3 coding DNA: TGCAGTCCCCCCGGGACTTCGAACACTGAAGTTTTCTTT.

The gene calls are TRBV14 and TRBJ2-3; weak D call: TRBD2 (5 bases). Germline lookup yields CDR1 SGHDN and CDR2 FVKESK. The CDR3 has 13 residues. The V end lost 3 bases, the J end lost 13 bases, and 17 bases lay between the germline ends. The CDR3 sequence is CASSHLAEEIEYF. CDR3 in DNA: TGTGCCAGCAGCCACCTGGCGGAGGAAATTGAGTATTTT.

The chain is built from TRBV14 and TRBJ2-1; D is perhaps TRBD1 (6 bases). Between the trimmed V and J ends, which lost 0 bases and 4 bases, there was a span of 13 bases. Germline assignment: CDR1 SGHDN and CDR2 FVKESK. This CDR3 has 16 amino acids. CDR3 residues: CASSQDSGHLYNEQFF. CDR3 sequence (DNA): TGTGCCAGCAGCCAAGATTCGGGACATTTATACAATGAGCAGTTCTTC. Drawing the rest from reference TRBV14 and TRBJ2-1, the complete variable domain is EAGVTQFPSHSVIEKGQTVTLRCDPISGHDNLYWYRRVMGKEIKFLLHFVKESKQDESGMPNNRFLAERTGGTYSTLKVQPAELEDSGVYFCASSQDSGHLYNEQFFGPGTRLTVL.

The CDR3 spells CASSQDGLHSSTDTQYF. In nucleotides, the CDR3 is TGCGCCAGCAGCCAAGATGGGCTTCATTCTAGCACAGATACGCAGTATTTT. The chain employs TRBV4-3 and TRBJ2-3; D gene uncertain. The CDR3 contains 17 residues. The germline V and J ends were trimmed by 0 bases and 0 bases, with 13 bases remaining between them. Germline CDR1 and CDR2: LGHNA and YSLEER.

This clonotype has just a few counts. J is TRBJ1-4 and V is TRBV27, with 7 bases fitting TRBD1. Germline lookup yields CDR1 MNHEY and CDR2 SMNVEV (reference sequence). The CDR3 contains 14 residues. The V and J ends lost 7 bases and 3 bases, in that order; junction bases with no gene match: 5. As DNA, the CDR3 is TGTGCCAGCAAAGAGGGGGCGGCTAATGAAAAACTGTTTTTT. Protein: CASKEGAANEKLFF.